The clone carrying this TCR beta chain was detected ten times or more. What it binds is unknown. They built TCR cDNA with 5'RACE template switching, a step that put in a universal primer site and UMIs. TCRdb recomputed calls from the 5' RACE reads with MiXCR, one row per CDR3 protein. The table lists about 160,000 distinct CDR3 sequences, less than 9% of them singletons, with approximately 2.5% in the top ten. This entry comes from a study of T cells after yellow fever vaccination. Regarding the study as a whole: Reappearance after the booster was observed for most primary-vaccination clones (about 97% CD4, roughly 88% CD8). Abundant bulk-population clonotypes could contaminate the FACS-sorted repertoires.

CDR3 size: 11 residues. Trimming took 0 bases from V and 10 from J, leaving 7 bases between them. Germline V gene data show CDR1 as GTSNPN and CDR2 as SVGIG (reference sequence). The TCR sequence derives from a young man who received the YFV17D yellow fever vaccine. This material consisted of CD4+ T cells sorted from PBMCs, taken about 5 days after the first yellow fever vaccination. This sequence joins TRBV30 and TRBJ2-1, with D possibly TRBD1 on 5 matching bases. CDR3 sequence reads: CAWSVQVEQFF. The CDR3 nucleotides are TGTGCCTGGAGTGTACAGGTGGAGCAGTTCTTC.